This T cell receptor beta chain was captured by sequencing in a study of T cell responses to AZD1222 COVID-19 vaccine. V lost 5 bases and J lost 4; bases outside the gene matches: 15. In germline, CDR1 is MDHEN, CDR2 SYDVKM. The CDR3 is 19 residues long. As concerns this clone: The antigen remains unidentified.

Produced via immunoSEQ multiplex PCR; TCRdb's table is partial and in-frame only. The sample yields approximately 140,000 clones, about 89% seen once. Study-wide results and caveats: Possibly, clonal diversity was underestimated; donors were largely white British and included more females.

The TCR was taken from an adult in good health. The sample was peripheral blood, taken on day 0 of AZD1222 vaccination. The rearrangement uses TRBV28 and TRBJ1-5; TRBD1 aligns across 12 bases. CDR3 nucleotide sequence: TGTGCCAGCAGTCCTCCACCCGGGACAGGGGGCATGAGGAATCAGCCCCAGCATTTT. Its translation is CASSPPPGTGGMRNQPQHF. Complete variable domain (other parts from reference TRBV28 and TRBJ1-5): DVKVTQSSRYLVKRTGEKVFLECVQDMDHENMFWYRQDPGLGLRLIYFSYDVKMKEKGDIPEGYSVSREKKERFSLILESASTNQTSMYLCASSPPPGTGGMRNQPQHFGDGTRLSIL.